Reported below is one T cell receptor beta chain. Its antigen has not been determined. No base quality information exists; no much larger clone differs at one position. The data are from a study of T cell responses to AZD1222 COVID-19 vaccine (dated by TCRdb to the early 2020s). With respect to the entire study: TCR sequencing covered 230 to 250 trial participants: 207 given two doses of AZD1222 and 26 given two doses of MenACWY control vaccine. Trial participants were enrolled into age subgroups of 18-55, 56-69 and 70-plus years, which contained around 150, 29 and 61 TCR-sequenced participants, respectively.

V is reduced by 4 bases and J by 0 bases, leaving a spacing of 10 bases between them. The germline V gene supplies CDR1 MGHDK and CDR2 SYGVNS. The CDR3 numbers 15 residues from cysteine through phenylalanine. Only the CDR3 DNA is retained, 45 bases long and in frame from the first base. General conclusions and limits of the study: The whole spike protein was spanned by vaccine-associated CD4 TCRs, and dominant responses were seen in regions 160-218 and 743-854. Reportedly, almost half of the unique spike-specific TCRs recognized epitopes lying outside the regions that are mutated in the B.1.351 and B.1.1.7 variants. The 56-69-year group was small, and its depth increase did not reach significance, likely because of low power. Because no day 14 peak-response samples were available, repertoires were characterized only after the peak T cell response. After two AZD1222 doses, spike-specific TCR breadth and depth were significantly higher than at day 0 and than in MenACWY recipients. Participants were mostly white British, with more females than males. The authors suggested clonal diversity may have been underestimated. Conclusions about previously exposed vaccinees were limited because only six AZD1222 recipients were SARS-CoV-2 seropositive at baseline.

The CDR3 regions of human TCRbeta chains were analyzed by immunosequencing. Per the authors' processing: TCRs in the repertoires were matched against a reference library of SARS-CoV-2-specific TCRs that had been generated with the MIRA antigen-specificity platform. Breadth was defined as the fraction of unique TCRs that were SARS-CoV-2-associated, and depth was defined as the fraction of total T cells that were SARS-CoV-2-associated. Using the MIRA data, every spike-specific TCR was mapped to the spike region that the TCR reacted to and assigned to either a CD4 or a CD8 class. Log10-transformed breadth and depth values were compared by one-way ANOVA with Sidak's multiple comparisons tests. What TCRdb holds here is the immuneACCESS table cut down to in-frame rearrangements. Part of the clones is not present; checked against another copy, under half of the missing clones reflect an unresolved V gene, and the others are unexplained. That table furnishes V, J and clone size, whereas the DNA furnished D and trimming. The sample records around 140,000 clones, 75% to 90% of which are singletons. Approximately 1.6% of the sample belongs to the ten largest clones.

The time point label, as the study defines it: about 28 days (+/-7) after the second vaccine dose. AZD1222 recipients with second doses at about 4 weeks or about 12 weeks were pooled, because spike-specific TCR depth and breadth did not differ between schedules. Samples from vaccinated people were obtained from the UK trials COV001 and COV002, which included a single-blind randomized controlled phase 2/3 trial of AZD1222 (ChAdOx1 nCoV-19) in healthy adults. Trial participant PBMC samples were collected at day 0 and day 28 after the second dose for TCRbeta chain sequencing. The sequence came from an adult who received the AZD1222 COVID-19 vaccine. Here the chain combines TRBV25-1 and TRBJ1-3, with no D gene named confidently. The source material was peripheral blood, sampled 28 days after the second AZD1222 dose. The bases are TGTGCCAGCAGTGTGCGGGAGGACTCTGGAAACACCATATATTTT. It translates to CASSVREDSGNTIYF.